These 11 T cell receptor beta chains were all obtained from the same sample, sequenced in a study of shared clonotypes between healthy human individuals. Only in-frame clones appear in the TCRdb table, and some are missing; sequencing was by immunoSEQ multiplex PCR. The data contain about half a million clones, roughly 77% of them singletons. Sequencing used PBMCs. These receptors were obtained from a middle-aged woman in good health. Some clones in this sample may be carry-over from other donors' samples.

V is TRBV6-1 and J is TRBJ2-7; D may be TRBD2 (5 bases). Looked up from germline, CDR1 is MNHNS and CDR2 is SASEGT. Trimming removed 5 bases from V and 2 bases from J, with 10 bases in between. The CDR3 sequence is 13 residues long. Here the CDR3 DNA reads TGTGCCAGCAGTTCTCAGACTACCTACGAGCAGTACTTC. The encoded protein is CASSSQTTYEQYF.

The CDR3 protein is CASSHPQGAIGAGELFF. The DNA for the CDR3 is TGCGCCAGCAGCCACCCCCAGGGGGCCATAGGTGCCGGGGAGCTGTTTTTT. This chain uses TRBV4-3 with TRBJ2-2; 8 bases map to TRBD1. V dropped 3 bases and J dropped 6; count of bases not matched to a gene: 12. Germline loops: CDR1 LGHNA, CDR2 YSLEER. The CDR3 is 17 amino acids.

CDR3 sequence: CASSPLLAGNNEQFF. The CDR3, as DNA: TGTGCCAGCAGCCCCCTGCTAGCGGGGAACAATGAGCAGTTCTTC. This chain links TRBV11-2 with TRBJ2-1, with 9 bases that match TRBD2. This CDR3 region has 15 residues. Germline lookup yields CDR1 SGHAT and CDR2 FQNNGV. Trimming took 5 bases from V and 5 from J; bases not matched to a gene: 7.

This chain links TRBV27 with TRBJ2-3, with no clear D. Germline V lookup: CDR1 MNHEY, CDR2 SMNVEV (reference sequence). V shed 7 bases and J shed 3 bases, with 17 bases lying between them. The CDR3 length is 15 residues. The CDR3 protein is CASTSGRVTTDTQYF. The CDR3 DNA reads TGTGCCAGCACCTCGGGTAGGGTAACGACAGATACGCAGTATTTT.

The chain couples TRBV11-1 to TRBJ1-2; D remains ambiguous. Deletions cut 4 bases from V and 9 bases from J, with 12 bases between. CDR1 is SGHAT, CDR2 FQDESV, per germline (reference sequence). The length of the CDR3 is 12 residues. CDR3 amino acids: CASSSGSARYTF. CDR3 DNA sequence: TGTGCCAGCAGCTCAGGATCAGCCCGCTACACCTTC.

In its sample, this clone was seen a few times. This chain uses TRBV29-1 with TRBJ1-1, with TRBD1 matching 7 bases. Germline CDR1 reads SQVTM; CDR2 reads ANQGSEA. This CDR3 has 13 residues. The V and J ends lost 0 bases and 3 bases, in that order; junction bases with no gene match: 1. DNA for the CDR3: TGCAGCGTTGAAGACGACAGGGACACTGAAGCTTTCTTT. Amino acid sequence: CSVEDDRDTEAFF.

In its sample, this clone was seen once. The V and J genes are TRBV5-5 and TRBJ2-5; 8 nucleotides line up with TRBD2. The trim removed 0 bases at V and 5 bases at J, leaving 6 bases unmatched. The CDR3 spans 15 residues. The germline gives CDR1 SGHKS, CDR2 YYEKEE (reference sequence). CDR3 region: CASSLGAGVGETQYF. The DNA of the CDR3 is TGTGCCAGCAGCTTGGGAGCGGGAGTAGGGGAGACCCAGTACTTC.

The genes are TRBV5-5 and TRBJ1-2; D remains ambiguous. V was clipped by 0 bases and J by 3 bases, with 12 bases between them. CDR1 is SGHKS, CDR2 YYEKEE, per germline (reference sequence). This CDR3 has 15 amino acids. CDR3 region: CASSLAPGSHYGYTF. The CDR3 region has the DNA TGTGCCAGCAGCTTGGCCCCCGGCAGCCACTATGGCTACACCTTC.

This chain uses TRBV5-1 with TRBJ2-7; tentative D call: TRBD1 (6 bases). Per germline, CDR1 SGHRS and CDR2 YFSETQ. The CDR3 covers 15 residues. Trimming took 0 bases from V and 2 from J, leaving 12 bases between them. CDR3 sequence: CASSLAPQGTYEQYF. The CDR3 DNA reads TGCGCCAGCAGCTTGGCCCCACAGGGAACCTACGAGCAGTACTTC.

Concerning this clone itself: The junction and the germline gene differ at one end; a read error may be behind it. The chain couples TRBV4-3 to TRBJ1-1; D gene uncertain. The CDR3 runs 13 residues. Germline CDR1 reads LGHNA; CDR2 reads YSLEER. CDR3 in DNA: TGCGCCAGCAGACAAGTCCGCGGCTCCGTGGCTTTCTTT. Encoded protein: CASRQVRGSVAFF.

The chain recombines TRBV7-9 with TRBJ2-7; the match to TRBD1 covers 9 bases. Looked up from germline, CDR1 is SEHNR and CDR2 is FQNEAQ (reference sequence). J was trimmed by 0 bases and V by 3 bases; bases with no gene match: 6. CDR3 length: 16 residues. The CDR3 loop is CASSFGQGSPSYEQYF. In DNA form, the CDR3 reads TGTGCCAGCAGCTTCGGACAGGGGTCCCCCTCCTACGAGCAGTACTTC.